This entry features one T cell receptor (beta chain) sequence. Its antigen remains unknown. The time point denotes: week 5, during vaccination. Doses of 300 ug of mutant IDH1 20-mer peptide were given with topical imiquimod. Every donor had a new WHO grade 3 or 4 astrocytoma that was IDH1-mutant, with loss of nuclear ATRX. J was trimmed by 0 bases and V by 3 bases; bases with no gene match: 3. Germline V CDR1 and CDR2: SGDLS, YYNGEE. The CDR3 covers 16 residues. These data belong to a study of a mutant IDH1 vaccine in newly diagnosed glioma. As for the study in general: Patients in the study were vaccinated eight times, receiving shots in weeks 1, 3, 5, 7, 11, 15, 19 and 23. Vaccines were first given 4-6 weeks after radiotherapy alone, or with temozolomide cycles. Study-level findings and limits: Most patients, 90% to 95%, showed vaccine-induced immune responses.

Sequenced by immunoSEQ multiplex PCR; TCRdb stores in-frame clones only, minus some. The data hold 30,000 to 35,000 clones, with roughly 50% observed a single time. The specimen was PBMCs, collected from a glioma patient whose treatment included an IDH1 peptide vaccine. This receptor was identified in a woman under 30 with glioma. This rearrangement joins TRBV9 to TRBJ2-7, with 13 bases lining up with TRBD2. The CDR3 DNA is TGTGCCAGCAGCGGGACTAGCGGGAGTAGCTCCTACGAGCAGTACTTC. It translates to CASSGTSGSSSYEQYF.